The 19 T cell receptor beta chains below were found in one sample sequenced in a study of molecular identifiers for immune sequencing clone quantification (dated by TCRdb to 2016 to 2019). Receptor amplification or capture employed PCR. The reads were generated on an Illumina HiSeq 4000. Using fastp at Q25 and MiXCR, TCRdb reprocessed the public reads and kept productive beta chains. When rows share a CDR3 protein, they turn into one entry using the most common DNA and genes. This sample lists some 650,000 distinct CDR3 sequences; about 20% were detected once. Roughly 0.83% of the sample is held by the ten biggest clonotypes. The specimen was naive CD8+ T cells from blood, with Jurkat cell RNA spiked in. Read against the paper, the sample's cell subset or site label means: FACS-sorted CD8+CD4-CCR7+CD45RA+ naive T cells. These receptors came from a human donor in good health. Some libraries in this study had Jurkat cell RNA spiked in.

The V and J genes are TRBV5-6 and TRBJ2-2; D gene ambiguous. V dropped 1 base and J dropped 7 bases, with 8 bases sitting between them. In germline, CDR1 is SGHDT, CDR2 YYEEEE. The CDR3 is made up of 13 amino acids. The CDR3 DNA reads TGTGCCAGCAGCTTGATTGCTAGCGGGGAGCTGTTTTTT. Translation: CASSLIASGELFF.

This clonotype was seen at least ten times. This chain uses TRBV7-2 with TRBJ2-7, with TRBD1 matching 8 bases. This CDR3 is 13 amino acids long. V lost 5 bases and J lost 7; bases outside the gene matches: 7. Germline V gives CDR1 SGHTA, CDR2 FQGNSA. The CDR3 sequence: CASSRTGSVEQYF. CDR3 nucleotides: TGTGCCAGCAGCCGGACAGGGAGCGTTGAGCAGTACTTC.

This clonotype was recorded once. A much larger clonotype is one base distant, so this may be a read error. The rearrangement joins TRBV5-1 to TRBJ1-1; maybe TRBD1 (5 bases). CDR1 is SGHRS, CDR2 YFSETQ, per germline. This CDR3 is 15 amino acids long. Trimming pared 1 base from V and 1 base from J, leaving 11 bases between. The CDR3 reads CASSLLGGSNTEAFF. CDR3 bases: TGCGCCAGCAGCTTGCTTGGGGGGTCGAACACTGAAGCTTTCTTT.

This clonotype was seen at least ten times. The J gene is TRBJ1-1, the V gene TRBV12-3 or TRBV12-4, with 8 bases identical to TRBD1. V trimming: 5 bases; J trimming: 5 bases; junction bases outside the gene matches: 13. The CDR3 is 16 amino acids. This CDR3 is CASSHGQGGGWTEAFF. Written as DNA, the CDR3 is TGTGCCAGCAGTCACGGACAGGGAGGAGGTTGGACTGAAGCTTTCTTT.

Concerning this clonotype: A junction boundary mismatches the germline segment, possibly from a read error. The CDR3 DNA reads as TGTGCCAGCAGTTTTGGGACAGACCCCTACGAGCAGTGCTTC. It encodes CASSFGTDPYEQCF. The chain carries TRBV27 and TRBJ2-7, with 7 bases matching TRBD1. This CDR3 region has 14 residues. Germline V gives CDR1 MNHEY, CDR2 SMNVEV (reference sequence).

The gene calls are TRBV10-1 and TRBJ2-3, with 9 nucleotides matching TRBD2. Germline CDR1 reads WNHNN; CDR2 reads SYGVQD (reference sequence). J lost 0 bases, V lost 5 bases, and 9 bases had no gene match. This CDR3 is built from 17 residues. CDR3 DNA sequence: TGCGCCAGCAGTTCCATACGACTAGCGGATAGCACAGATACGCAGTATTTT. Translation gives CASSSIRLADSTDTQYF.

This clonotype has only a few counts. The chain employs TRBV27 and TRBJ1-4; TRBD1 matches 9 bases. CDR3 length equals 17 residues. Trimming removed 4 bases from V and 0 bases from J; junction bases left unmatched: 6. Looked up from germline, CDR1 is MNHEY and CDR2 is SMNVEV (reference sequence). In nucleotides, the CDR3 is TGTGCCAGCAGTTGGGGGACAGGGAGTGCAACTAATGAAAAACTGTTTTTT. This translates into CASSWGTGSATNEKLFF.

CDR3 nucleotides: TGTGCCAGCTCAGCCTATGACAGGGGTTTCCCCTACGAGCAGTACTTC. Protein: CASSAYDRGFPYEQYF. The chain combines TRBV18 with TRBJ2-7; TRBD1 aligns across 8 bases. The CDR3 length is 16 residues. Unmatched junction bases numbered 11, after V lost 5 bases and J lost 2 bases. Germline CDR1 reads KGHSH; CDR2 reads LQKENI.

As for this clonotype: A much larger clonotype is one base distant, so this may be a read error. The chain is built from TRBV5-6 and TRBJ2-7, with 7 positions matching TRBD1. The length of the CDR3 is 14 residues. The germline CDR1 and CDR2 sequences are SGHDT and YYEEEE. The CDR3 DNA reads TGTGCCAGCGGCTTCGGACAGGCCTCCTACGAGCAGTACTTC. As protein: CASGFGQASYEQYF.

This clonotype has a count of ten or more. The V and J genes are TRBV4-3 and TRBJ1-2; 10 bases map to TRBD1. V was pared by 0 bases and J by 4 bases, with 14 bases of the junction left unmatched. This CDR3 is 19 amino acids long. Per germline, CDR1 LGHNA and CDR2 YSLEER. The CDR3 nucleotides are TGCGCCAGCAGCCAAGATTCCCCAACAACCGGGACAGGGGTCTATGGCTACACCTTC. The encoded protein is CASSQDSPTTGTGVYGYTF.

The chain couples TRBV30 to TRBJ1-1; D remains unclear. V gave up 0 bases and J gave up 5 bases, with 13 bases separating them. There are 14 residues in the CDR3. Looked up from germline, CDR1 is GTSNPN and CDR2 is SVGIG (reference sequence). DNA for the CDR3: TGTGCCTGGAGTGTTTTCCGTCCGCAGACTGAAGCTTTCTTT. The encoded protein is CAWSVFRPQTEAFF.

About this clonotype itself: At one boundary the junction diverges from the germline segment, which might be a read error. This chain links TRBV11-2 with TRBJ2-7; D tentatively fits TRBD1 or TRBD2 (6 bases each). The CDR3 runs to 14 residues. CDR1 SGHAT and CDR2 FQNNGV come from the germline V gene. The CDR3 region is CASSPGRGAYGQYF. DNA for the CDR3: TGTGCCAGCAGCCCAGGAAGGGGGGCCTACGGGCAGTACTTC.

This clonotype was found once. A much bigger clone sits one base away, suggesting this may be a read error. The gene calls are TRBV20-1 and TRBJ2-7; TRBD2 aligns across 7 bases. The CDR3 is 12 residues long. Germline V gives CDR1 DFQATT, CDR2 SNEGSKA (reference sequence). Trimming removed 5 bases from V and 2 bases from J; junction bases left unmatched: 3. CDR3 DNA sequence: TGCAGTGCTGAAGCGGGAACCTACGAGCAGTACTTC. Amino acids: CSAEAGTYEQYF.

This clonotype was seen once. The junction does not match germline at one end; this may be a read error. The rearrangement uses TRBV5-3 and TRBJ2-7; tentatively, D is TRBD1 or TRBD2 (5 bases each). TRBV5-3 has ORF status, its function being uncertain. CDR3 length: 13 amino acids. The CDR3 coding sequence is TGTGCCGGCAGCTTAGAAAGACGGGGACCCCCTCACTTC. Its protein product is CAGSLERRGPPHF.

About this clonotype: Possible read error: a much larger clone is one base away. The chain links TRBV24-1 to TRBJ2-3; no clear D gene. The CDR3 consists of 18 residues. V shed 3 bases and J shed 2 bases, with 20 bases lying between them. Per germline, CDR1 KGHDR and CDR2 SFDVKD. CDR3 coding DNA: TGTGCCACCAGTGATGGACGGATGGCGCCCCTCCTCACAGATACGCAGTATTTT. Encoded protein: CATSDGRMAPLLTDTQYF.

This clonotype was seen a few times. The chain employs TRBV3-1 and TRBJ1-3, with D perhaps matching TRBD1 (6 bases). Per germline, CDR1 LGHDT and CDR2 YNNKEL (reference sequence). Trimming pared 3 bases from V and 0 bases from J, leaving 15 bases between. The CDR3 runs to 17 residues. CDR3 region: CASSHARDMHSGNTIYF. The CDR3 DNA reads TGTGCCAGCAGCCACGCCCGGGACATGCACTCTGGAAACACCATATATTTT.

As concerns this clonotype: The junction differs from germline at one of its ends, possibly a read error. The rearrangement uses TRBV5-6 and TRBJ1-5; D is possibly TRBD1 (5 bases). Germline V CDR1 and CDR2: SGHDT, YYEEEE. CDR3 length equals 13 residues. CDR3 region: CASGLGGGQPQHF. The CDR3, as DNA: TGTGCCAGCGGCTTGGGGGGAGGCCAGCCCCAGCATTTT.

Comments on this clonotype: A single base separates this from a much larger clone, so it may be a read error. The rearrangement joins TRBV6-5 to TRBJ1-2; 8 nucleotides align to TRBD1. Per germline, CDR1 MNHEY and CDR2 SVGAGI. The CDR3 spans 14 residues. V lost 8 bases and J lost 3; bases outside the gene matches: 8. This CDR3 reads CASRGQGIYYGYTF. In DNA, the CDR3 is TGTGCCAGCCGCGGACAGGGCATTTACTATGGCTACACCTTC.

This rearrangement joins TRBV16 to TRBJ2-5, with 10 nucleotides matching TRBD2. From germline, CDR1 is KGHSY and CDR2 FQNENV. The CDR3 consists of 18 residues. Trimming removed 4 bases from V and 4 bases from J; junction bases left unmatched: 15. The CDR3 here is CASSPYGLAGEFSETQYF. CDR3 sequence (DNA): TGTGCCAGCAGCCCCTACGGGCTAGCGGGAGAGTTTTCAGAGACCCAGTACTTC.